This is a list of T cell receptor beta chains from one sample in a study of blood T cells in healthy people across ages. Each CDR3 protein gets one entry after TCRdb re-called the 5' RACE reads with MiXCR. This table holds approximately 830,000 distinct CDR3 sequences, about 59% found once. What was sequenced was blood. Receptor source: a man aged 30 to 45 in good health. Each CDR3 is given with its conserved first and last residue. D genes are given only for firm matches. Clone size is not always given. Where it is, it says once, few, many or a class for expanded clones.

V: TRBV7-8
J: TRBJ2-7
size: -
D: -
DNA: TGTGCCAGCAGCTTAGCAGCCGGGGCTGAGTACGAGCAGTACTTC
CDR3: CASSLAAGAEYEQYF

V: TRBV4-2
J: TRBJ2-1
size: -
D: -
DNA: TGTGCCAGCAGCCCTACAGGGGGGGTGGCCTCCTACAATGAGCAGTTCTTC
CDR3: CASSPTGGVASYNEQFF

V: TRBV11-1
J: TRBJ2-1
size: once
D: TRBD2
DNA: TGTGCCAGCAGCAAAGAACTAGCGGGGTACAATGAGCAGTTCTTC
CDR3: CASSKELAGYNEQFF

V: TRBV15
J: TRBJ1-1
size: -
D: TRBD1
DNA: TGTGCCACCAGCAGTGAACCGGGACAGGGGGCTGAAGCTTTCTTT
CDR3: CATSSEPGQGAEAFF

V: TRBV5-1
J: TRBJ1-5
size: few
D: -
DNA: TGCGCCAGCAGCTTGGACGGGGGGAGCAATCAGCCCCAGCATTTT
CDR3: CASSLDGGSNQPQHF

V: TRBV29-1
J: TRBJ1-4
size: -
D: -
DNA: TGCAGCGCGACCGGGGTTGGTGAAAAACTGTTTTTT
CDR3: CSATGVGEKLFF

V: TRBV20-1
J: TRBJ2-5
size: few
D: -
DNA: TGCAGTGCTAGAAGTGGGGCGAAGGAGACCCAGTACTTC
CDR3: CSARSGAKETQYF

V: TRBV7-7
J: TRBJ2-5
size: -
D: -
DNA: TGTGCTAGCAGCCCTCGGACAGAGGGGGAAGGGACCCAGTACTTC
CDR3: CASSPRTEGEGTQYF

V: TRBV10-3
J: TRBJ2-1
size: -
D: -
DNA: TGTGCCATCAGTGGAGAAGAACTAGTACTAAATGAGCAGTTCTTC
CDR3: CAISGEELVLNEQFF

V: TRBV2
J: TRBJ1-2
size: -
D: TRBD1
DNA: TGTGCCAGCAGCCGAACACAGGGGACTAACTATGGCTACACCTTC
CDR3: CASSRTQGTNYGYTF

V: TRBV7-9
J: TRBJ2-4
size: few
D: -
DNA: TGTGCCAGCAGCTTAGGGGCAGCATCGTTTGAGTACTTC
CDR3: CASSLGAASFEYF

V: TRBV4-3
J: TRBJ2-1
size: -
D: TRBD2
DNA: TGCGCCAGCAGCCTGATCGGACTAGCCAATGAGCAGTTCTTC
CDR3: CASSLIGLANEQFF

V: TRBV9
J: TRBJ2-1
size: -
D: -
DNA: TGTGCCAGCAGCGTAGTTTACGGGGTAGAGAACAATGAGCAGTTCTTC
CDR3: CASSVVYGVENNEQFF

V: TRBV6-5
J: TRBJ2-7
size: -
D: -
DNA: TGTGCCAGCAGTAAACAAGGGGGTCTCTACGAGCAGTACTTC
CDR3: CASSKQGGLYEQYF

V: TRBV20-1
J: TRBJ2-3
size: -
D: TRBD1
DNA: TGCAGTGCTAAGGACAGGGAGAGCACAGATACGCAGTATTTT
CDR3: CSAKDRESTDTQYF

V: TRBV2
J: TRBJ2-7
size: -
D: TRBD1
DNA: TGTGCCAGCAGAAGGACAGGACTTTACGAGCAGTACTTC
CDR3: CASRRTGLYEQYF

V: TRBV7-2
J: TRBJ2-1
size: -
D: -
DNA: TGTGCCAGCAGCTTTTCCGGGGGGCCCCACGATGAGCAGTTCTTC
CDR3: CASSFSGGPHDEQFF

V: TRBV6-5
J: TRBJ2-1
size: few
D: -
DNA: TGTGCCAGCAGTTACTCGTACCGCCCGGGGCCCTACAATGAGCAGTTCTTC
CDR3: CASSYSYRPGPYNEQFF

V: TRBV5-1
J: TRBJ2-1
size: -
D: -
DNA: TGCGCCAGCAGCTTGGAAAGGCCCACAGAATATACGAATGAGCAGTTCTTC
CDR3: CASSLERPTEYTNEQFF

V: TRBV3-1
J: TRBJ2-5
size: -
D: TRBD2
DNA: TGTGCCAGCAGCCAAATGGATCCGGGCGGGGGGAGACTGGAGACCCAGTACTTC
CDR3: CASSQMDPGGGRLETQYF

V: TRBV20-1
J: TRBJ2-5
size: -
D: TRBD2
DNA: TGCAGTGGGGGGGGACCAGCGGGAGAGACCCAGTACTTC
CDR3: CSGGGPAGETQYF

V: TRBV10-3
J: TRBJ1-5
size: -
D: TRBD1
DNA: TGTGCCATCAGTGATGGGCGGTCAGGGGGGTCCGGGGGCAATCAGCCCCAGCATTTT
CDR3: CAISDGRSGGSGGNQPQHF

V: TRBV20-1
J: TRBJ1-2
size: -
D: TRBD1
DNA: TGCAGTGCTAGAGATCCAGGGGGAAAATATGGCTACACCTTC
CDR3: CSARDPGGKYGYTF

V: TRBV7-2
J: TRBJ2-3
size: -
D: TRBD2
DNA: TGTGCCAGCAGCCGCCGACGGGCTAGCGGGGGGTCCACAGATACGCAGTATTTT
CDR3: CASSRRRASGGSTDTQYF

V: TRBV5-1
J: TRBJ2-7
size: -
D: -
DNA: TGCGCCAGCAGACCCGGGACAAATTCCTACGAGCAGTACTTC
CDR3: CASRPGTNSYEQYF

V: TRBV7-8
J: TRBJ2-5
size: -
D: -
DNA: TGTGCCAGCAGCCTACCGGGGGCAATGGAGACCCAGTACTTC
CDR3: CASSLPGAMETQYF

V: TRBV7-3
J: TRBJ2-1
size: few
D: TRBD2
DNA: TGTGCCAGCAGCTTAACTAGCGGGGGGATCTATGAGCAGTTCTTC
CDR3: CASSLTSGGIYEQFF

V: TRBV7-9
J: TRBJ2-1
size: -
D: TRBD1
DNA: TGTGCCAGCAGCGGACAGGGGGACGGTGAGCAGTTCTTC
CDR3: CASSGQGDGEQFF

V: TRBV7-2
J: TRBJ2-1
size: few
D: -
DNA: TGTGCCAGCAGCTTGGGGGGACACAGGTTCTTC
CDR3: CASSLGGHRFF

V: TRBV29-1
J: TRBJ2-1
size: few
D: TRBD1
DNA: TGCAGCGGAGGCCATCCCGCGGGACAGGGGCGGAATGAGCAGTTCTTC
CDR3: CSGGHPAGQGRNEQFF

V: TRBV4-3
J: TRBJ2-1
size: -
D: -
DNA: TGCGCCAGCAGCCAATTAAAGGGGGGTCTCCCCCAGTTCTTC
CDR3: CASSQLKGGLPQFF

V: TRBV5-5
J: TRBJ2-3
size: -
D: TRBD2
DNA: TGTGCCAGCAGCCCTCCCCGGGGGGGCGTAGATACGCAGTATTTT
CDR3: CASSPPRGGVDTQYF

V: TRBV4-3
J: TRBJ1-2
size: -
D: TRBD1
DNA: TGCGCCAGCAGCCAACCCCCCGCTGGGCAGGGGGCCTCTAGCTATGGCTACACCTTC
CDR3: CASSQPPAGQGASSYGYTF

V: TRBV6-1
J: TRBJ2-1
size: -
D: -
DNA: TGTGCCAGCAGTATGCCCGGGGAGGGGGTCCCCTACAATGAGCAGTTCTTC
CDR3: CASSMPGEGVPYNEQFF

V: TRBV4-3
J: TRBJ1-2
size: few
D: TRBD1
DNA: TGCGCCAGCAGCCAAGAAGTAGGGAGAAGGGGGCCAAACTATGGCTACACCTTC
CDR3: CASSQEVGRRGPNYGYTF

V: TRBV6-5
J: TRBJ1-1
size: -
D: -
DNA: TGTGCCAGCTCTCAGGGAGCGCCTGAAGCTTTCTTT
CDR3: CASSQGAPEAFF

V: TRBV7-6
J: TRBJ2-1
size: -
D: TRBD2
DNA: TGTGCCAGCAGCTTAGAGTCTAGCGGGGGTTTCAATGAGCAGTTCTTC
CDR3: CASSLESSGGFNEQFF

V: TRBV6-5
J: TRBJ2-3
size: -
D: -
DNA: TGTGCCAGCAGTTATTCACTACAGGGAACGCAGTATTTT
CDR3: CASSYSLQGTQYF

V: TRBV20-1
J: TRBJ2-3
size: few
D: -
DNA: TGCAGTGCTAGAGATCTAGCAGATACGCAGTATTTT
CDR3: CSARDLADTQYF

V: TRBV27
J: TRBJ2-1
size: -
D: TRBD2
DNA: TGTGCCAGCACATCGACTAGCGGGGGTTACAATGAGCAGTTCTTC
CDR3: CASTSTSGGYNEQFF

V: TRBV27
J: TRBJ2-1
size: -
D: -
DNA: TGTGCCAGCAGTTTTCGGGACGCCAAGTACAATGAGCAGTTCTTC
CDR3: CASSFRDAKYNEQFF

V: TRBV4-1
J: TRBJ1-1
size: -
D: -
DNA: TGCGCCAGCAGCCAAGGGGATCGTATTGAAGCTTTCTTT
CDR3: CASSQGDRIEAFF

V: TRBV14
J: TRBJ2-6
size: -
D: -
DNA: TGTGCCAGCAGCGCATCCAACGTCCTGACTTTC
CDR3: CASSASNVLTF

V: TRBV12-3/TRBV12-4
J: TRBJ2-7
size: few
D: -
DNA: TGTGCCAGCAGACGGACAGCCCAGGGCTCCTACGAGCAGTACTTC
CDR3: CASRRTAQGSYEQYF

V: TRBV29-1
J: TRBJ2-7
size: -
D: -
DNA: TGCAGCGTCCAGTCGAGGGACGAGCAGTACTTC
CDR3: CSVQSRDEQYF

V: TRBV20-1
J: TRBJ2-1
size: -
D: TRBD2
DNA: TGCAGTGCTCCACTTAGCGGGGGTGCAGACAATGAGCAGTTCTTC
CDR3: CSAPLSGGADNEQFF

V: TRBV27
J: TRBJ2-1
size: -
D: -
DNA: TGTGCCAGCAGTTTCGGTGGGGCCATTAATGAGCAGTTCTTC
CDR3: CASSFGGAINEQFF

V: TRBV7-3
J: TRBJ2-1
size: few
D: TRBD1
DNA: TGTGCCAGCAGCTTAACCGGTGTGACAGGGATTAATGAGCAGTTCTTC
CDR3: CASSLTGVTGINEQFF

V: TRBV10-3
J: TRBJ2-3
size: few
D: -
DNA: TGTGCCATCAGTACGCCGCGGAAAGGGTCAGGGGATACGCAGTATTTT
CDR3: CAISTPRKGSGDTQYF

V: TRBV20-1
J: TRBJ2-7
size: -
D: TRBD2
DNA: TGCAGTGCTTCAAGTCCGCAGCGGGGGACCTCCTACGAGCAGTACTTC
CDR3: CSASSPQRGTSYEQYF

V: TRBV7-2
J: TRBJ2-1
size: -
D: -
DNA: TGTGCCAGCAGCTTATCGCCGAGTGGGATAAATGAGCAGTTCTTC
CDR3: CASSLSPSGINEQFF

V: TRBV3-1
J: TRBJ1-1
size: -
D: -
DNA: TGTGCCAGCAGCCAAGCAACAGGGTACTCCACTGAAGCTTTCTTT
CDR3: CASSQATGYSTEAFF

V: TRBV7-9
J: TRBJ2-6
size: -
D: -
DNA: TGTGCCAGCAGCTCCTGGACCCTTTATGGGGCCAACGTCCTGACTTTC
CDR3: CASSSWTLYGANVLTF

V: TRBV10-3
J: TRBJ2-7
size: -
D: TRBD1
DNA: TGTGCCATCAGTGAGTTCGGAGACAGGGGTAGCGAGCAGTACTTC
CDR3: CAISEFGDRGSEQYF

V: TRBV6-2/TRBV6-3
J: TRBJ2-7
size: many
D: -
DNA: TGTGCCAGCAGCCCACGGGGGAACTACGAGCAGTACTTC
CDR3: CASSPRGNYEQYF

V: TRBV30
J: TRBJ1-1
size: -
D: TRBD1
DNA: TGTGCCTGGAGCGTCGCCTCGGACAGGATGGACACTGAAGCTTTCTTT
CDR3: CAWSVASDRMDTEAFF

V: TRBV6-1
J: TRBJ1-2
size: many
D: TRBD1
DNA: TGTGCCAGCAGAGCAAGCTCAGGGGGGGATGGCTACACCTTC
CDR3: CASRASSGGDGYTF